These 26 T cell receptor beta chains were all obtained from the same sample, sequenced in a study of blood T cell repertoires in COVID-19. Data came from immunoSEQ multiplex PCR; TCRdb stores just in-frame clones and leaves some out. The sample carries 280,000 or so clones, 88% recorded once. What was sequenced was peripheral blood. These receptors were obtained from a man aged 18-30 years with active or convalescent COVID-19.

The chain recombines TRBV6-5 with TRBJ1-5; D is unclear. This CDR3 comprises 16 residues. Germline V lookup: CDR1 MNHEY, CDR2 SVGAGI. Trimming removed 0 bases from V and 5 bases from J, with 14 bases in between. CDR3 nucleotide sequence: TGTGCCAGCAGTTACTCGTTAGGAGTAGGCGATCAGCCCCAGCATTTT. It is translated as CASSYSLGVGDQPQHF.

This clone was seen only a few times. This sequence joins TRBV6-5 and TRBJ2-1; 11 bases are a match to TRBD2. CDR1 MNHEY and CDR2 SVGAGI come from the germline V gene. This CDR3 has 15 amino acids. Trimming removed 6 bases from V and 3 bases from J; junction bases left unmatched: 4. CDR3 sequence reads: CASSVTSGGYNEQFF. DNA for the CDR3: TGTGCCAGCAGCGTCACTAGCGGGGGCTACAATGAGCAGTTCTTC.

The V call is TRBV9, the J call TRBJ1-1, with TRBD1 as a possible D gene (6 bases). This CDR3 is built from 12 residues. Germline CDR1 and CDR2: SGDLS and YYNGEE. The germline V and J ends were trimmed by 8 bases and 9 bases, with 17 bases remaining between them. CDR3 in amino acids: CASTGNQGKAFF. The CDR3, as DNA: TGTGCCAGTACAGGGAATCAGGGAAAAGCTTTCTTT.

This chain uses TRBV6-2 or TRBV6-3 with TRBJ2-2; no clear D gene. CDR1 is MNHEY and CDR2 is SVGEGT in the germline V gene. The CDR3 contains 14 residues. Trimming took 6 bases from V and 3 from J, leaving 11 bases between them. The CDR3 region is CASSPLRDTGELFF. The CDR3 nucleotides are TGTGCCAGCAGCCCCTTACGGGACACCGGGGAGCTGTTTTTT.

V gene TRBV6-2 or TRBV6-3 combines with J gene TRBJ2-3, with D possibly TRBD2 on 5 matching bases. The V and J ends lost 2 bases and 4 bases respectively, with 13 bases between them. CDR1 is MNHEY, CDR2 SVGEGT, per germline. The CDR3 has 15 amino acids. CDR3 nucleotides: TGTGCCAGCAGTTACAGTGGCGAGGGCGCAGATACGCAGTATTTT. Amino acids: CASSYSGEGADTQYF.

V gene TRBV4-1 combines with J gene TRBJ1-2; D perhaps matches TRBD1 (6 bases). The CDR3 contains 15 residues. Deletions cut 1 base from V and 2 bases from J, with 11 bases between. Germline V gene data show CDR1 as MGHRA and CDR2 as YSYEKL. As DNA, the CDR3 is TGCGCCAGCAGCCAAGGGGCCAGGGGCAACTATGGCTACACCTTC. This codes for CASSQGARGNYGYTF.

This chain links TRBV6-5 with TRBJ1-2; 7 bases map to TRBD1. The length of the CDR3 is 13 residues. V was clipped by 6 bases and J by 3 bases; unmatched bases: 4. In germline, CDR1 is MNHEY, CDR2 SVGAGI. The CDR3 sequence is CASREGAYYGYTF. The CDR3 DNA sequence: TGTGCCAGCAGGGAGGGGGCTTACTATGGCTACACCTTC.

This clone was detected only once. This chain links TRBV19 with TRBJ2-3; no clear D. Germline-derived CDR1 and CDR2 are LNHDA and SQIVND (reference sequence). This CDR3 is built from 14 residues. The V and J ends lost 3 bases and 1 base respectively, with 8 bases between them. The CDR3 bases are TGTGCCAGTAGTATCGGCCAGGGCACAGATACGCAGTATTTT. The encoded protein is CASSIGQGTDTQYF.

This chain uses TRBV11-2 with TRBJ1-6; a weak D match, TRBD1 (6 bases). Germline V gene data show CDR1 as SGHAT and CDR2 as FQNNGV. This CDR3 has 12 amino acids. V lost 8 bases, J lost 7 bases, and 9 bases lay in between. The CDR3 DNA is TGTGCCAGCGGACAGTGGAATTCACCCCTCCACTTT. The encoded protein is CASGQWNSPLHF. Full variable domain (rest looked up from reference TRBV11-2 and TRBJ1-6): EAGVAQSPRYKIIEKRQSVAFWCNPISGHATLYWYQQILGQGPKLLIQFQNNGVVDDSQLPKDRFSAERLKGVDSTLKIQPAKLEDSAVYLCASGQWNSPLHFGNGTRLTVT.

The chain is built from TRBV6-5 and TRBJ1-1, with TRBD1 matching 7 bases. Germline V gives CDR1 MNHEY, CDR2 SVGAGI. The CDR3 extends over 13 amino acids. Trimming took 2 bases from V and 6 from J; bases not matched to a gene: 3. CDR3 in DNA: TGTGCCAGCAGTTACGAGGGGGCCTCTGAAGCTTTCTTT. Amino acids: CASSYEGASEAFF.

The chain joins TRBV7-2 to TRBJ2-2; TRBD2 matches 9 bases. The CDR3 extends over 16 amino acids. With 2 bases clipped from V and 7 bases from J, the junction kept 8 bases outside the gene matches. Germline assignment: CDR1 SGHTA and CDR2 FQGNSA. CDR3 amino acids: CASSLSGGGVGGELFF. For the CDR3, the DNA is TGTGCCAGCAGCTTATCTGGCGGGGGGGTAGGCGGGGAGCTGTTTTTT. The whole variable domain, filled in from reference TRBV7-2 and TRBJ2-2, reads GAGVSQSPSNKVTEKGKDVELRCDPISGHTALYWYRQSLGQGLEFLIYFQGNSAPDKSGLPSDRFSAERTGGSVSTLTIQRTQQEDSAVYLCASSLSGGGVGGELFFGEGSRLTVL.

V and J are TRBV7-8 and TRBJ1-2; 9 nucleotides line up with TRBD1. This CDR3 region has 13 residues. V was pared by 5 bases and J by 8 bases, with 6 bases of the junction left unmatched. CDR1 is SGHVS and CDR2 is FQNEAQ in the germline V gene. This chain's CDR3 is CASSRGTGYGYTF. In DNA form, the CDR3 reads TGTGCCAGCAGCCGCGGGACAGGGTACGGCTACACCTTC. Drawing the rest from reference TRBV7-8 and TRBJ1-2, the complete variable domain is GAGVSQSPRYKVAKRGQDVALRCDPISGHVSLFWYQQALGQGPEFLTYFQNEAQLDKSGLPSDRFFAERPEGSVSTLKIQRTQQEDSAVYLCASSRGTGYGYTFGSGTRLTVV.

The DNA of the CDR3 is TGTGCCACCAGTGCGGGGGGCGGCGGGGAGCTGTTTTTT. This codes for CATSAGGGGELFF. The chain combines TRBV24-1 with TRBJ2-2, with TRBD2 as a possible D gene (7 bases). V shed 5 bases and J shed 7 bases, with 10 bases lying between them. Germline CDR1 is KGHDR and CDR2 is SFDVKD. The CDR3 length is 13 residues.

The rearrangement joins TRBV9 to TRBJ2-1; 8 bases fit TRBD2. The germline V gene encodes CDR1 SGDLS and CDR2 YYNGEE. The CDR3 has 13 residues. Germline trimming cut 3 bases from V and 8 bases from J; bases unmatched to any gene: 4. CDR3 DNA: TGTGCCAGCAGCGCGGGGGGGTCCGATGAGCAGTTCTTC. It translates to CASSAGGSDEQFF.

J is TRBJ2-3 and V is TRBV12-3 or TRBV12-4, with 7 bases that match TRBD1. J was trimmed by 3 bases and V by 5 bases; bases with no gene match: 2. This CDR3 comprises 13 residues. The chain's CDR3 is CASSKTGTDTQYF. CDR3 coding DNA: TGTGCCAGCAGTAAGACAGGGACAGATACGCAGTATTTT.

The DNA for the CDR3 is TGTGCCAGCAGCCCAGGACAGGGGGCTTCTTACAATGAGCAGTTCTTC. Its protein is CASSPGQGASYNEQFF. The rearrangement joins TRBV9 to TRBJ2-1; 11 bases line up with TRBD1. The germline gives CDR1 SGDLS, CDR2 YYNGEE. The CDR3 has 16 amino acids. V lost 4 bases to trimming and J lost 4 bases; unmatched junction nucleotides: 7.

The V call is TRBV4-1, the J call TRBJ1-5; 7 positions agree with TRBD1. Per the germline V gene, CDR1 is MGHRA and CDR2 is YSYEKL. V shed 0 bases and J 6 bases; nucleotides not matched to a gene: 8. The CDR3 sequence is 16 residues long. Here the CDR3 reads CASSQEPGQSFQPQHF. The CDR3 region has the DNA TGCGCCAGCAGCCAAGAACCGGGACAGAGCTTTCAGCCCCAGCATTTT.

V is TRBV13 and J is TRBJ2-5, with D tentatively TRBD2 (5 bases). V dropped 4 bases and J dropped 5 bases, with 11 bases sitting between them. This CDR3 is 13 amino acids long. The germline CDR1 and CDR2 sequences are PRHDT and FYEKMQ (reference sequence). CDR3 amino acids: CASSSGLEETQYF. The DNA for the CDR3 is TGTGCCAGCAGCTCCGGACTGGAGGAGACCCAGTACTTC.

This rearrangement joins TRBV2 to TRBJ1-4, with D unclear. Germline V gene sequence: CDR1 SNHLY, CDR2 FYNNEI. The CDR3 loop spans 15 amino acids. V lost 4 bases and J 5 bases, leaving 14 bases between the germline ends. As DNA, the CDR3 is TGTGCCAGCAGTGTTAATAGCCTTTCAAATGAAAAACTGTTTTTT. It yields the protein CASSVNSLSNEKLFF.

V and J are TRBV11-2 and TRBJ2-7; TRBD2 matches 9 bases. The CDR3 is 19 residues long. After removal of 2 bases from V and 3 bases from J, the junction contained 17 bases not matched to a gene. The germline V gene has CDR1 SGHAT and CDR2 FQNNGV. The CDR3 DNA reads as TGTGCCAGCAGCTTATGGGACTACGGGAGCTCTAGCGGGATCTACGAGCAGTACTTC. It encodes CASSLWDYGSSSGIYEQYF.

The chain has TRBV3-1 (or the pseudogene TRBV3-2) and TRBJ2-7, with a tentative D call TRBD1 (5 bases). The germline V and J ends were trimmed by 5 bases and 3 bases, with 8 bases remaining between them. The length of the CDR3 is 12 residues. The germline CDR1 and CDR2 sequences are LGHDT and YNNKEL (reference sequence). The CDR3, as DNA: TGTGCCAGCAGCGCGGACAACTACGAGCAGTACTTC. It specifies CASSADNYEQYF.

CDR3 protein: CASSQDLARDEKLFF. In DNA form, the CDR3 reads TGCGCCAGCAGCCAAGATCTGGCCAGGGATGAAAAACTGTTTTTT. The chain links TRBV4-3 to TRBJ1-4; maybe TRBD1 (5 bases). Trimming pared 0 bases from V and 6 bases from J, leaving 11 bases between. The germline V gene has CDR1 LGHNA and CDR2 YSLEER. CDR3 length: 15 residues.

The chain combines TRBV9 with TRBJ1-4; 11 bases match TRBD1. This CDR3 region has 16 residues. V was pared by 0 bases and J by 6 bases, with 4 bases of the junction left unmatched. Germline V lookup: CDR1 SGDLS, CDR2 YYNGEE. The CDR3 bases are TGTGCCAGCAGCGTAGCTCCGGGACAGGGGGATGAAAAACTGTTTTTT. Protein: CASSVAPGQGDEKLFF. Filled out from reference TRBV9 and TRBJ1-4, the complete variable domain reads DSGVTQTPKHLITATGQRVTLRCSPRSGDLSVYWYQQSLDQGLQFLIQYYNGEERAKGNILERFSAQQFPDLHSELNLSSLELGDSALYFCASSVAPGQGDEKLFFGSGTQLSVL.

This chain connects TRBV9 to TRBJ2-2; D gene unclear. Germline assignment: CDR1 SGDLS and CDR2 YYNGEE. V gave up 0 bases and J gave up 6 bases, with 9 bases separating them. The length of the CDR3 is 14 residues. CDR3 in amino acids: CASSVGGFAGELFF. CDR3 sequence (DNA): TGTGCCAGCAGCGTAGGAGGTTTCGCCGGGGAGCTGTTTTTT.

This clone showed up just once. The rearrangement links TRBV18 to TRBJ2-7; tentatively, D is TRBD1 (5 bases). Germline V CDR1 and CDR2: KGHSH, LQKENI. V lost 4 bases, J lost 2 bases, and 9 bases lay in between. The CDR3 has 13 residues. The CDR3 loop reads CASSRKGPYEQYF. The CDR3 DNA follows: TGTGCCAGCTCACGTAAGGGGCCCTACGAGCAGTACTTC. The full variable domain, completed using reference TRBV18 and TRBJ2-7, is NAGVMQNPRHLVRRRGQEARLRCSPMKGHSHVYWYRQLPEEGLKFMVYLQKENIIDESGMPKERFSAEFPKEGPSILRIQQVVRGDSAAYFCASSRKGPYEQYFGPGTRLTVT.

The chain joins TRBV4-2 to TRBJ1-6, with TRBD1 as a possible D gene (5 bases). Deletions cut 3 bases from V and 10 bases from J, with 16 bases between. The CDR3 spans 15 residues. Germline CDR1 is LGHNA and CDR2 is YNFKEQ. This CDR3 reads CASSQERGGGSPLHF. The DNA for the CDR3 is TGTGCCAGCAGCCAGGAAAGGGGAGGAGGATCACCCCTCCACTTT.